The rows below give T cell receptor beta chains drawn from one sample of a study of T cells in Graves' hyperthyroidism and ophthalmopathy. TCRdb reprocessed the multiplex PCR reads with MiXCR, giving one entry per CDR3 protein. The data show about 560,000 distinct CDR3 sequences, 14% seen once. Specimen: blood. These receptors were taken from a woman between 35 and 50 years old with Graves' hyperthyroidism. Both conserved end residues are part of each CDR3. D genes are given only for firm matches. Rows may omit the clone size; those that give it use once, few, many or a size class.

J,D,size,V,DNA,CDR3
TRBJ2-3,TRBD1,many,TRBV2,TGTGCCAGCAGCACAGGGGAAATGGCCACAGATACGCAGTATTTT,CASSTGEMATDTQYF
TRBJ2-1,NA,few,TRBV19,TGTGCCAGTAGTATAGCTGGCGGGGACTACAATGAGCAGTTCTTC,CASSIAGGDYNEQFF
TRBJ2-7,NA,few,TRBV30,TGTGCCTGGAGTTATGGGTACGAGCAGTACTTC,CAWSYGYEQYF
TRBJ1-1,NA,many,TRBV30,TGTGCCTGGAGTGTTTCCGGGACTTTGAACACTGAAGCTTTCTTT,CAWSVSGTLNTEAFF
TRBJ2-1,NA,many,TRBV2,TGTGCCAGCAGTGAGTGGAGCTCCTACAATGAGCAGTTCTTC,CASSEWSSYNEQFF
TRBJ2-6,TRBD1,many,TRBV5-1,TGCGCCAGCAGCTTGGTTGGGACAGGGACTGGGGCCAACGTCCTGACTTTC,CASSLVGTGTGANVLTF
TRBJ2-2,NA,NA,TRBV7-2,TGTGCCAGCAGCAACACACTGACCAGGGAGCTGTTTTTT,CASSNTLTRELFF
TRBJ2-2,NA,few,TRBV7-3,TGTGCCAGCAGCTTAACGCGGGGGCAGAATCCCGGGGAGCTGTTTTTT,CASSLTRGQNPGELFF
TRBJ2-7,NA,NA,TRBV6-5,TGCGCCAGCAGTTATGATTTGGAGCAGTACTTC,CASSYDLEQYF
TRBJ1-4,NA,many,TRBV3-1,TGTGCCAGCAGCCAAGAGACCAGGGGCTCTAATGAAAAACTGTTTTTT,CASSQETRGSNEKLFF
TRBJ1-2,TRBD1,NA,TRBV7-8,TGTGCCAGCAGCTCCCTGGGAGGACAGGGGGCAATGGGTGGCTACACCTTC,CASSSLGGQGAMGGYTF
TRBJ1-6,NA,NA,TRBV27,TGTGCCAGCAGCGAGACCCGGGACTCGAATTCACCCCTCCACTTT,CASSETRDSNSPLHF
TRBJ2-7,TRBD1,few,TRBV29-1,TGCAGCGTTGAAGGGTTCCAGGGGGCTAGGTCCCACGAGCAGTACTTC,CSVEGFQGARSHEQYF
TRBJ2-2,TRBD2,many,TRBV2,TGTGCCAGCAGAACAACTAGCGGCAAAAGGTCCGGGGAGCTGTTTTTT,CASRTTSGKRSGELFF
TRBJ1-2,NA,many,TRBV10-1,TGCGCCAGCAGTGAGTCGAGCGTAGGTGGCTACACCTTC,CASSESSVGGYTF
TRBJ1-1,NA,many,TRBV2,TGTGCCAGCAGTGAACCGCGGCAGGCGAACACTGAAGCTTTCTTT,CASSEPRQANTEAFF
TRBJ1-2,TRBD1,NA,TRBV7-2,TGTGCCAGCAGCTTATCTTTCGGGACAGGTTTAAACTATGGCTACACCTTC,CASSLSFGTGLNYGYTF
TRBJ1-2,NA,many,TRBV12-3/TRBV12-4,TGTGCCAGCAGTTTAGCCCTTGGTGGCTACACCTTC,CASSLALGGYTF
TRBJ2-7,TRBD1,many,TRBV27,TGTGCCAGCAGTACGCGGACAGGGCGTAGCTCCTACGAGCAGTACTTC,CASSTRTGRSSYEQYF
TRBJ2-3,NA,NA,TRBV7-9,TGTGCCAGCGGCTTAGGATTGTATACAGATACGCAGTATTTT,CASGLGLYTDTQYF
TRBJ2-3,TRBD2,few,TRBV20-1,TGCAGTGTCGGGACTAGCGGGAGGACAGATACGCAGTATTTT,CSVGTSGRTDTQYF
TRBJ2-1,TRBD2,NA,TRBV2,TGTGCCAGCGGGGGGGGGGTTGAGCAGTTCTTC,CASGGGVEQFF
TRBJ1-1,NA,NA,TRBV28,TGTGCCAGCAGTTTCGGGGGTTTGAACACTGGAGCTTTCTTT,CASSFGGLNTGAFF
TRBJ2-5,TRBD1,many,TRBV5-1,TGCGCCAGCAGCACCGGGACAGGGGAGTGGACCCAGTACTTC,CASSTGTGEWTQYF
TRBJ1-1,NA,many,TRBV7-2,TGTGCCAGCAGCCCGAGTAGGGCATTGGCTTTCTTT,CASSPSRALAFF
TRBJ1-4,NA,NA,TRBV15,TGTGCCACCAGCAGTGGGGCCGGGTTTGTAGCTGAACAACTGTTTTTT,CATSSGAGFVAEQLFF
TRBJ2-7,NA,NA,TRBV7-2,TGTGCCAGCAGCCAGGGATGGATGGACGAGCAGTACTTC,CASSQGWMDEQYF
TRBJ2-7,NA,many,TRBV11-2,TGTGCCAGCAGCTTAGATCTATCGGCCCGTATGGAGCAGTACTTC,CASSLDLSARMEQYF